This entry features one T cell receptor beta chain sequence. There are 14 residues in the CDR3. After removal of 11 bases from V and 7 bases from J, the junction contained 13 bases not matched to a gene. The germline V gene has CDR1 SNHLY and CDR2 FYNNEI. This entry comes from a study of blood T cell repertoires in COVID-19. Original handling: Reference gene primer amplification yielded estimated nucleated cell counts. Sequencing used immunoSEQ multiplex PCR; TCRdb keeps in-frame clones, though not all of them. The V and J calls and clone size were taken over from that table, and D and trimming were inferred from the DNA. The repertoire holds tens of thousands of clones, with roughly 85% as singletons.

The receptor was derived from a woman aged 60-70 years with acute or convalescent COVID-19. The chain uses TRBV2 and TRBJ2-1; 8 nucleotides agree with TRBD2. The sequenced sample consisted of peripheral blood. The CDR3 sequence: CAGVTGTSQNEQFF. The CDR3 nucleotides are TGTGCCGGAGTTACCGGGACTAGTCAGAATGAGCAGTTCTTC.